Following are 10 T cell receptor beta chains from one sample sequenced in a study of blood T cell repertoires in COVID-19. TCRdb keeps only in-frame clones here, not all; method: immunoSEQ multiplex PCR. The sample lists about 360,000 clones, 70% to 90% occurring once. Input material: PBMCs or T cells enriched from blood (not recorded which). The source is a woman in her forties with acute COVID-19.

This CDR3 is CASSLGTSGGSQETQYF. CDR3 DNA: TGTGCCAGCAGTTTAGGGACTAGCGGGGGGTCGCAAGAGACCCAGTACTTC. The rearrangement uses TRBV27 and TRBJ2-5, with 15 bases lining up with TRBD2. V gave up 2 bases and J gave up 2 bases; unmatched junction bases: 3. The CDR3 totals 17 residues. In germline, CDR1 is MNHEY, CDR2 SMNVEV (reference sequence).

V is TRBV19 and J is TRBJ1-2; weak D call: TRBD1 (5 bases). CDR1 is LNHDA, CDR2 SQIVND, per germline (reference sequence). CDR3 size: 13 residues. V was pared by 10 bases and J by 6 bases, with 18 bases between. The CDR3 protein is CATKGQLRDGYTF. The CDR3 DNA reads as TGTGCCACTAAAGGACAACTTCGCGATGGCTACACCTTC.

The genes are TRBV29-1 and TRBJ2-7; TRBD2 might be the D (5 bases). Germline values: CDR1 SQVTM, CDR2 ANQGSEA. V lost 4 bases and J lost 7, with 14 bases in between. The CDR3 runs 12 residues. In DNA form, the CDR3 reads TGCAGCGTTGGAAGCAGCCGCGGGGAGCAGTACTTC. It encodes CSVGSSRGEQYF.

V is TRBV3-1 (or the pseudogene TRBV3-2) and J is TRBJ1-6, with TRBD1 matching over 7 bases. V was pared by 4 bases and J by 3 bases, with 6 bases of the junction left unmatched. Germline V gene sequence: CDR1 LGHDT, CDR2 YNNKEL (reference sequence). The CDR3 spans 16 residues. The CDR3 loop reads CASSPQWDSYNSPLHF. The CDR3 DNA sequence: TGTGCCAGCAGCCCTCAGTGGGACAGCTATAATTCACCCCTCCACTTT.

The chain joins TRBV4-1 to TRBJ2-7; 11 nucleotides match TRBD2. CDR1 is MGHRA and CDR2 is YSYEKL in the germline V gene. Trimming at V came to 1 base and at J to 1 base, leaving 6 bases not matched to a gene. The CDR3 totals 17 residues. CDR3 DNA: TGCGCCAGCAGCCAAGGGGCTAGCGGGGGGACATCCTACGAGCAGTACTTC. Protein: CASSQGASGGTSYEQYF.

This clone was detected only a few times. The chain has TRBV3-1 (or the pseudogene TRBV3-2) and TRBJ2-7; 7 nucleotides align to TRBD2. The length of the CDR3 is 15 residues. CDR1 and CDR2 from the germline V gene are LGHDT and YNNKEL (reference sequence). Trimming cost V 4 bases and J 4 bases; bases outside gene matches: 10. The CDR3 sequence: CASSRKAGQEYEQYF. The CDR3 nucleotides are TGTGCCAGCAGCCGAAAAGCGGGGCAAGAATACGAGCAGTACTTC.

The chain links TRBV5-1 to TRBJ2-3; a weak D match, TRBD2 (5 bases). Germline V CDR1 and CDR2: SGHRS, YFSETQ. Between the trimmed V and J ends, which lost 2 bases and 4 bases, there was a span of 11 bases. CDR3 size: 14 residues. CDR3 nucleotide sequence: TGCGCCAGCAGCTTAGTTCCCGGGGCAGATACGCAGTATTTT. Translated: CASSLVPGADTQYF. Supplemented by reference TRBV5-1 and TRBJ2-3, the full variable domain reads KAGVTQTPRYLIKTRGQQVTLSCSPISGHRSVSWYQQTPGQGLQFLFEYFSETQRNKGNFPGRFSGRQFSNSRSEMNVSTLELGDSALYLCASSLVPGADTQYFGPGTRLTVL.

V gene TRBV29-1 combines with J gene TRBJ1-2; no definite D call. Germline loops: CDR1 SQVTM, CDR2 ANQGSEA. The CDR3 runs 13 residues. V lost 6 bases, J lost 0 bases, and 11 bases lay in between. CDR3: CSVRAVSNYGYTF. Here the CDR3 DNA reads TGCAGCGTGCGGGCGGTTTCTAACTATGGCTACACCTTC.

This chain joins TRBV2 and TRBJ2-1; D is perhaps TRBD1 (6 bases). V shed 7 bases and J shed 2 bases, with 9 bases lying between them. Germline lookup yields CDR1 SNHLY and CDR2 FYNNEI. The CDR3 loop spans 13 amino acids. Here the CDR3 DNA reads TGTGCCAGCATGGGGGCCCCCTACAATGAGCAGTTCTTC. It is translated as CASMGAPYNEQFF.

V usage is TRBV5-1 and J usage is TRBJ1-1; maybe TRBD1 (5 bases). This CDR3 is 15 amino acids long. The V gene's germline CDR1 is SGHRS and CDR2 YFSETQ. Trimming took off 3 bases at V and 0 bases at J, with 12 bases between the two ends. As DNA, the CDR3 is TGCGCCAGCAGCTCCACGCCAGGGTTGAACACTGAAGCTTTCTTT. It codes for CASSSTPGLNTEAFF.